These 14 T cell receptor beta chains originate from one sample sequenced in a study of blood T cell repertoires in COVID-19 (dated by TCRdb to 2018 to 2021). Library prep was done by the immunoSEQ multiplex PCR assay. In TCRdb, the immuneACCESS table is reduced to in-frame sequences with V and J assigned. These tables do not hold every clone; where another copy was compared, an unresolved V gene accounts for under half, and the others remain unexplained. The sample table shows 70,000 to 85,000 clones, and 87% are seen once. The leading ten clones occupy 3% of the sample. Sequenced material: peripheral blood. These receptors were collected from a woman in her fifties or sixties with active or convalescent COVID-19.

This chain links TRBV5-1 with TRBJ2-1; 8 bases align to TRBD2. The CDR3 spans 18 residues. The V gene end was trimmed by 0 bases and the J gene end by 7 bases; junction bases not matched to a gene: 15. CDR1 SGHRS and CDR2 YFSETQ come from the germline V gene. CDR3 sequence (DNA): TGCGCCAGCAGCTTGGATTTCGGGGGGGCAACCCCCTCGAATGAGCAGTTCTTC. This translates into CASSLDFGGATPSNEQFF.

This clone has more than one count but fewer than ten. The chain combines TRBV18 with TRBJ2-7; 7 bases match TRBD2. Germline V gives CDR1 KGHSH, CDR2 LQKENI. V gave up 3 bases and J gave up 2 bases; unmatched junction bases: 7. This CDR3 is built from 15 residues. The CDR3 DNA reads as TGTGCCAGCTCACCGTCCGGGGGGTCCGCCTACGAGCAGTACTTC. The encoded protein is CASSPSGGSAYEQYF.

This sequence joins TRBV24-1 and TRBJ1-1; tentatively, D is TRBD1 (6 bases). The CDR3 totals 13 residues. Trimming shortened V by 8 bases and J by 3 bases, and 12 bases separated the two germline ends. Germline V CDR1 and CDR2: KGHDR, SFDVKD. The CDR3 bases are TGTGCCACCACCCAGACAGGCTACACTGAAGCTTTCTTT. Translated, it gives CATTQTGYTEAFF.

The chain joins TRBV7-9 to TRBJ1-2; D is undetermined. The CDR3 is made up of 15 amino acids. V lost 0 bases, J lost 4 bases, and 12 bases lay in between. Germline values: CDR1 SEHNR, CDR2 FQNEAQ (reference sequence). The CDR3 sequence: CASSLAGPGPYGYTF. CDR3 DNA sequence: TGTGCCAGCAGCTTAGCCGGCCCAGGCCCCTATGGCTACACCTTC.

The J gene is TRBJ2-2, the V gene TRBV7-2; 9 bases map to TRBD1. Germline CDR1 and CDR2: SGHTA and FQGNSA. The ends lost 3 bases at V and 7 bases at J; junction bases unmatched: 9. The CDR3 length is 16 residues. CDR3 protein: CASSFSGTGLVGELFF. CDR3 nucleotide sequence: TGTGCCAGCAGCTTTTCTGGGACAGGGTTGGTCGGGGAGCTGTTTTTT.

The rearrangement links TRBV5-1 to TRBJ2-1, with D possibly being TRBD2 (6 bases). From germline, CDR1 is SGHRS and CDR2 YFSETQ. The ends were cut back, 4 bases at V and 0 bases at J, with 11 bases in the middle. The CDR3 contains 15 residues. CDR3 nucleotide sequence: TGCGCCAGCAGCAGGGACGGGAGCTCCTACAATGAGCAGTTCTTC. Residues: CASSRDGSSYNEQFF.

V is TRBV9 and J is TRBJ1-1; D uncertain. V lost 3 bases, J lost 12 bases, and 18 bases lay in between. This CDR3 has 13 amino acids. Per the germline V gene, CDR1 is SGDLS and CDR2 is YYNGEE. CDR3 in amino acids: CASSGGSLRGTFF. Written as DNA, the CDR3 is TGTGCCAGCAGCGGAGGGTCCCTTCGAGGAACTTTCTTT.

The J gene is TRBJ1-2, the V gene TRBV28; D not resolved. The CDR3 is 11 residues long. V was clipped by 7 bases and J by 4 bases, with 7 bases between them. Germline CDR1 and CDR2: MDHEN and SYDVKM. The CDR3 nucleotides read TGTGCCAGCAAGACGGGCTATGGCTACACCTTC. Protein sequence: CASKTGYGYTF.

V usage is TRBV5-8 and J usage is TRBJ1-2; TRBD1 agrees at 7 bases. The CDR3 runs to 14 residues. Per the germline V gene, CDR1 is SGHTS and CDR2 is YDEGEE. The V segment lost 0 bases and the J segment 5 bases; nucleotides outside the gene matches: 4. The CDR3 nucleotides are TGTGCCAGCAGCTTGGCCGCAGGGGGATATGGCTACACCTTC. This gives the protein CASSLAAGGYGYTF. Full variable domain (outside the CDR3, taken from reference TRBV5-8 and TRBJ1-2): EAGVTQSPTHLIKTRGQQATLRCSPISGHTSVYWYQQALGLGLQFLLWYDEGEERNRGNFPPRFSGRQFPNYSSELNVNALELEDSALYLCASSLAAGGYGYTFGSGTRLTVV.

This chain uses TRBV18 with TRBJ2-2; 8 nucleotides agree with TRBD1. With 3 bases clipped from V and 5 bases from J, the junction kept 5 bases outside the gene matches. The CDR3 has 15 residues. Germline CDR1 KGHSH, CDR2 LQKENI. CDR3 protein: CASSPGQGRTGELFF. The CDR3 DNA reads TGTGCCAGCTCACCCGGACAGGGCAGAACCGGGGAGCTGTTTTTT.

V is TRBV6-1 and J is TRBJ1-1, with a possible D match to TRBD1 (5 bases). Per germline, CDR1 MNHNS and CDR2 SASEGT. CDR3 length: 13 amino acids. V shed 3 bases and J shed 4 bases, with 9 bases lying between them. In DNA form, the CDR3 reads TGTGCCAGCAGTGAGGGGGGAGGCACTGAAGCTTTCTTT. Amino acids: CASSEGGGTEAFF.

This clone turned up a few times. The chain couples TRBV11-2 to TRBJ2-1; 7 bases map to TRBD2. The V gene end was trimmed by 0 bases and the J gene end by 9 bases; junction bases not matched to a gene: 8. The germline CDR1 and CDR2 sequences are SGHAT and FQNNGV. The CDR3 runs 15 residues. The CDR3 DNA reads TGTGCCAGCAGCTTAGAGGGCCAGCGGGGAGGTGAGCAGTTCTTC. Protein: CASSLEGQRGGEQFF.

The chain couples TRBV2 to TRBJ2-3; 8 bases line up with TRBD2. The CDR3 is 16 residues long. V lost 3 bases, J lost 3 bases, and 8 bases stayed unmatched. CDR1 is SNHLY, CDR2 FYNNEI, per germline. This CDR3 is CASSDAGGLRTDTQYF. The CDR3, as DNA: TGTGCCAGCAGTGATGCGGGGGGCCTTAGGACAGATACGCAGTATTTT.

CDR3 in amino acids: CASSEGRGGTQYF. The CDR3 coding sequence is TGTGCCAGCAGTGAAGGGCGGGGGGGTACGCAGTATTTT. This sequence joins TRBV6-1 and TRBJ2-3; 9 bases match TRBD2. The CDR3 totals 13 residues. V was pared by 1 base and J by 8 bases, with 1 base of the junction left unmatched. Germline V gives CDR1 MNHNS, CDR2 SASEGT.